One sample yielded the 12 T cell receptor beta chains listed below, sequenced in a study of blood T cell repertoires in COVID-19. Repertoires were generated with immunoSEQ multiplex PCR, while TCRdb's copy carries only in-frame clones and drops some. The table lists 150,000 to 200,000 clones, about 85% of them singletons. The source material was peripheral blood. All receptors derive from a man aged 55 to 70 with active or convalescent COVID-19.

The chain employs TRBV18 and TRBJ1-1; perhaps TRBD1 as D (5 bases). V lost 5 bases and J lost 3, with 10 bases in between. Germline V gene sequence: CDR1 KGHSH, CDR2 LQKENI. The CDR3 loop spans 13 amino acids. For the CDR3, the DNA is TGTGCCAGCTCAAAGAGCAGGGACACTGAAGCTTTCTTT. This codes for CASSKSRDTEAFF. Full variable domain (remainder filled in from reference TRBV18 and TRBJ1-1): NAGVMQNPRHLVRRRGQEARLRCSPMKGHSHVYWYRQLPEEGLKFMVYLQKENIIDESGMPKERFSAEFPKEGPSILRIQQVVRGDSAAYFCASSKSRDTEAFFGQGTRLTVV.

This clone has a handful of counts. The sample has other DNA sequences that encode this CDR3 too. The rearrangement links TRBV7-3 to TRBJ1-1, with D perhaps TRBD1 (5 bases). Germline V gene lookup returns CDR1 SGHTA and CDR2 FQGTGA. This CDR3 is 13 amino acids long. The V end lost 4 bases, the J end lost 1 base, and 7 bases lay between the germline ends. CDR3 bases: TGTGCCAGCAGCTACGACAGGAACACTGAAGCTTTCTTT. Its translation is CASSYDRNTEAFF.

The chain combines TRBV11-2 with TRBJ1-2, with 8 bases lining up with TRBD1. The CDR3 length is 13 residues. CDR1 and CDR2 from the germline V gene are SGHAT and FQNNGV. Losses at the gene ends were 5 bases for V and 6 bases for J; bases not matched to a gene: 5. The CDR3 coding sequence is TGTGCCAGCAGCCCCGACAGGGGTGATGGCTACACCTTC. It encodes CASSPDRGDGYTF.

The chain has TRBV4-2 and TRBJ1-2, with 9 bases that match TRBD1. Germline-derived CDR1 and CDR2 are LGHNA and YNFKEQ. This CDR3 comprises 16 residues. With 4 bases clipped from V and 4 bases from J, the junction kept 10 bases outside the gene matches. CDR3 amino acids: CASSPAPGTGTYGYTF. The DNA for the CDR3 is TGTGCCAGCAGCCCAGCCCCCGGGACAGGGACCTATGGCTACACCTTC.

This clone was picked up a small number of times. This chain uses TRBV18 with TRBJ1-1; 7 nucleotides line up with TRBD1. The CDR3 covers 12 residues. Per germline, CDR1 KGHSH and CDR2 LQKENI. The trim removed 4 bases at V and 6 bases at J, leaving 2 bases unmatched. CDR3 sequence reads: CASSLGTAEAFF. The DNA for the CDR3 is TGTGCCAGCTCACTTGGGACAGCTGAAGCTTTCTTT.

The chain employs TRBV18 and TRBJ1-1, with D possibly TRBD1 on 6 matching bases. With 2 bases removed from V and 5 bases from J, the gap between germline ends came to 15 bases. The CDR3 sequence is 15 residues long. In germline, CDR1 is KGHSH, CDR2 LQKENI. The CDR3 reads CASSPEAGAGTEAFF. CDR3 DNA sequence: TGTGCCAGCTCACCAGAAGCGGGGGCGGGTACTGAAGCTTTCTTT. Supplemented by reference TRBV18 and TRBJ1-1, the full variable domain reads NAGVMQNPRHLVRRRGQEARLRCSPMKGHSHVYWYRQLPEEGLKFMVYLQKENIIDESGMPKERFSAEFPKEGPSILRIQQVVRGDSAAYFCASSPEAGAGTEAFFGQGTRLTVV.

This clone was seen just once. The V call is TRBV13, the J call TRBJ2-5; D may be TRBD1 (7 bases). CDR3 length: 14 residues. Trimming took off 1 base at V and 4 bases at J, with 10 bases between the two ends. CDR1 and CDR2 from the germline V gene are PRHDT and FYEKMQ (reference sequence). The CDR3, as DNA: TGTGCCAGCAGCTTAGAGGAGGGGGCAGAGACCCAGTACTTC. Translation gives CASSLEEGAETQYF.

To note about this clone: Other DNA sequences from this sample encode an identical CDR3 as well. V is TRBV9 and J is TRBJ1-2; 8 bases fit TRBD1. Germline assignment: CDR1 SGDLS and CDR2 YYNGEE. V dropped 4 bases and J dropped 6; count of bases not matched to a gene: 5. CDR3 size: 13 residues. CDR3 residues: CASSPGQGDGYTF. The CDR3 DNA reads TGTGCCAGCAGCCCCGGACAGGGCGATGGCTACACCTTC.

The CDR3 region has the DNA TGTGCCAGCAGTGAGGAGGGGGACAGGGGTCGAAAACTGTTTTTT. Its translation: CASSEEGDRGRKLFF. The J gene is TRBJ1-4, the V gene TRBV25-1, with TRBD1 identical over 10 bases. V lost 3 bases, J lost 10 bases, and 8 bases stayed unmatched. The CDR3 runs to 15 residues. The V gene's germline CDR1 is MGHDK and CDR2 SYGVNS.

The chain combines TRBV5-1 with TRBJ1-2; 7 nucleotides align to TRBD1. From germline, CDR1 is SGHRS and CDR2 YFSETQ. The CDR3 sequence is 15 residues long. Trimming took 6 bases from V and 3 from J; bases not matched to a gene: 11. The CDR3 DNA reads TGCGCCAGCAAAAGAGTATGGGGGACAGACTATGGCTACACCTTC. It specifies CASKRVWGTDYGYTF.

Comment on this clone: Other nucleotide sequences in the sample specify the same CDR3. This sequence joins TRBV7-3 and TRBJ1-5; the D is unclear. With 0 bases removed from V and 7 bases from J, the gap between germline ends came to 7 bases. Germline values: CDR1 SGHTA, CDR2 FQGTGA. CDR3 length: 13 residues. The chain's CDR3 is CASSLTGGQPQHF. The CDR3 region has the DNA TGTGCCAGCAGCTTAACGGGCGGGCAGCCCCAGCATTTT.

The rearrangement links TRBV7-3 to TRBJ1-3; 8 nucleotides line up with TRBD1. V was pared by 5 bases and J by 8 bases, with 5 bases of the junction left unmatched. Germline values: CDR1 SGHTA, CDR2 FQGTGA. CDR3 size: 13 residues. CDR3 residues: CASSRGQGDTIYF. CDR3 nucleotide sequence: TGTGCCAGCAGCCGAGGACAGGGCGACACCATATATTTT.